The present T cell receptor (beta chain) was sequenced within a study of T-cell reconstitution after alpha-beta-depleted transplantation in children. Preparation of the TCRbeta library used unique molecular identifiers. Each CDR3 protein gets one entry after TCRdb re-called the PCR reads with MiXCR. The sample lists around 190,000 distinct CDR3 sequences, 6.6% occurring once. Many counts were recorded for this clonotype. This TCR was sampled from a boy aged 2 to 9 with acute lymphoblastic leukemia, due to receive a stem cell transplant. This sample comprised PBMCs, obtained before TCRalphabeta/CD19-depleted stem cell transplant.

The CDR3 coding sequence is TGTGCCAGCAGCTTTAAGAGGAGCGGGAGCGCCTACAATGAGCAGTTCTTC. Translating gives CASSFKRSGSAYNEQFF. The chain employs TRBV7-8 and TRBJ2-1; 8 nucleotides align to TRBD2. The CDR3 totals 17 residues. The germline CDR1 and CDR2 sequences are SGHVS and FQNEAQ. The V and J ends lost 3 bases and 2 bases, in that order; junction bases with no gene match: 9.